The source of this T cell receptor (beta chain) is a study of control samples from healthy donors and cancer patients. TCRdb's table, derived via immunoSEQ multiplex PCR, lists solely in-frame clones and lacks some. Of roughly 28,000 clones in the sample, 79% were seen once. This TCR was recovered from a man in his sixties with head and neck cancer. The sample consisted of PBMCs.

The CDR3 DNA sequence: TGCGCCAGCAGCCAAGAAGAGGCGGGAGAAGGAAGAGATACGCAGTATTTT. Protein product: CASSQEEAGEGRDTQYF. The chain uses TRBV4-1 and TRBJ2-3, with 7 bases matching TRBD2. Germline CDR1 and CDR2: MGHRA and YSYEKL. Trimming cost V 0 bases and J 5 bases; bases outside gene matches: 11. The CDR3 covers 17 residues.